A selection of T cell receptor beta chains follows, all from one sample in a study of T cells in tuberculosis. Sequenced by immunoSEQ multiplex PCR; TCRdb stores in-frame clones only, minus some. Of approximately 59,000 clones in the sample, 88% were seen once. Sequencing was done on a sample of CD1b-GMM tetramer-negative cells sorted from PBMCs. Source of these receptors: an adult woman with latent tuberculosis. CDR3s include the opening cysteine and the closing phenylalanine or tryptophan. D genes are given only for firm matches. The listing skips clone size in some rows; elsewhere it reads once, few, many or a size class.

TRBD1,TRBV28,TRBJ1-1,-,TGTGCCAGCAGGAGGGGTTCAGGGGGATCTCGGGAAGCTTTCTTT,CASRRGSGGSREAFF
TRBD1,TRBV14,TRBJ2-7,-,TGTGCCAGCAGCCAGGGACAGGGACCCTACGAGCAGTACTTC,CASSQGQGPYEQYF
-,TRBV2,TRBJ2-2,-,TGTGCCAGCAGTGAGGGGAGTAGCACCGGGGAGCTGTTTTTT,CASSEGSSTGELFF
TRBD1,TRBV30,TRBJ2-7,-,TGTGCCTGGAGTAGGGACAGGGGGTCCTACGAGCAGTACTTC,CAWSRDRGSYEQYF
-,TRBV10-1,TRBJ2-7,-,TGCGCCAGCATCTGCTACGAGCAGTACTTC,CASICYEQYF
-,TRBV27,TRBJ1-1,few,TGTGCCAGCAGTGCCCGGGGGTTATTGCGAGCTGAAGCTTTCTTT,CASSARGLLRAEAFF
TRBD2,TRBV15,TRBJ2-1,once,TGTGCCACCAGCAGAGAGAGCGGGGGGGCCGATGAGCAGTTCTTC,CATSRESGGADEQFF
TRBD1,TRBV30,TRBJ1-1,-,TGTGCCGGGACAGTTACGATGAACACTGAAGCTTTCTTT,CAGTVTMNTEAFF
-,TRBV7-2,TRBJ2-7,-,TGTGCCAGCACCTCCCTCCCCTACGAGCAGTACTTC,CASTSLPYEQYF
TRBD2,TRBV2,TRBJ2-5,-,TGTGCCAGCAACTCAGCAGGGGGACTAGCGGGAGGGCCGAGGGAAGAGACCCAGTACTTC,CASNSAGGLAGGPREETQYF
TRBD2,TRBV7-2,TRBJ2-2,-,TGTGCCAGCAGCCCTAGCGGGAGGGACACCGGGGAGCTGTTTTTT,CASSPSGRDTGELFF
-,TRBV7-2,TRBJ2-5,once,TGTGCCAGCAGCTTAGGAGGGCAGGAGACCCAGTACTTC,CASSLGGQETQYF
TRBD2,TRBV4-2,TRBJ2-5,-,TGTGCCAGCAGCCTTAACGGGGGGGCAAGCGAGACCCAGTACTTC,CASSLNGGASETQYF
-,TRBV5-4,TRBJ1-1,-,TGTGCCAGCAGCTTGGCCGCGGGAACTTACACTGAAGCCTTCTTT,CASSLAAGTYTEAFF
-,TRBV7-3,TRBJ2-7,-,TGTGCCAGCAGCCAGGGGGTGGGGGGACTCTACGAGCAGTACTTC,CASSQGVGGLYEQYF
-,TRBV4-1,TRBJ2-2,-,TGCGCCAGCAGCCGAGAGGGACTCGGGGAGCTGTTTTTT,CASSREGLGELFF
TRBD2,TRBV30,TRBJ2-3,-,TGTGCCTGGAGTTGGCTAGCGGGGGAAGATACGCAGTATTTT,CAWSWLAGEDTQYF
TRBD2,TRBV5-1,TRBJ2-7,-,TGCGCCAGCAGCCACGGAGAGGTAGCGGGAGGTCTCTACGAGCAGTACTTC,CASSHGEVAGGLYEQYF
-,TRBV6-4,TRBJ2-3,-,TGTGCCAGCAGTGAAATGGCGGGGTCCACAGATACGCAGTATTTT,CASSEMAGSTDTQYF
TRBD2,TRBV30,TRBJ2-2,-,TGTGCCTGGAGTAGAAGGGCGGGAGGGCCGACCGGGGAGCTGTTTTTT,CAWSRRAGGPTGELFF
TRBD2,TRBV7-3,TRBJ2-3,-,TGTGCCAGCAGCTTAAGTCGGACTAGGGGTGATACGCAGTATTTT,CASSLSRTRGDTQYF
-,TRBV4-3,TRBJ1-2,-,TGCGCCAGCAGCCAAGTATCGAGCCAGGCCGGGGGTGGCTACACCTTC,CASSQVSSQAGGGYTF
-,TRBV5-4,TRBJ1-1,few,TGTGCCAGCAGCTTGGCCGGGAACACTGAAGCTTTCTTT,CASSLAGNTEAFF
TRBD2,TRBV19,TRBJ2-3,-,TGTGCCAGTAGTATACTGCGACTAGCGGACACAGATACGCAGTATTTT,CASSILRLADTDTQYF
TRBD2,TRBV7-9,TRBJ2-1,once,TGTGCCAGCAGCCAAGCCGCGGGAGGGCCGGTCCATTTCTTC,CASSQAAGGPVHFF
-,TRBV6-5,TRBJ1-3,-,TGTGCCAGCAGTTACCTCAGGGATCACACCATATATTTT,CASSYLRDHTIYF
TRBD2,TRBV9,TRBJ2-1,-,TGTGCCAGCAGCGTAGCGGTGGGACTAGTGTTATACAATGAGCAGTTCTTC,CASSVAVGLVLYNEQFF
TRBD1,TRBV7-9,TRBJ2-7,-,TGTGCCAGCAGCTTTCAGACAGGGGCCGAGCAGTACTTC,CASSFQTGAEQYF
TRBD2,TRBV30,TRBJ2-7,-,TGTGCCTGGGGTCGGACTAGCGGGCCCTACGAGCAGTACTTC,CAWGRTSGPYEQYF
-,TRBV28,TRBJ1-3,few,TGTGCCAGCACCTGGGAGGGCCGAGTCGGAAACACCATATATTTT,CASTWEGRVGNTIYF
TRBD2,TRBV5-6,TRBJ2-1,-,TGTGCCAGCAGCCCTACTACTAGCGGGGGGAGCTCCTACAATGAGCAGTTCTTC,CASSPTTSGGSSYNEQFF
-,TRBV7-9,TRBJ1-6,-,TGTGCCAGCAGCTTAGATAGCTTAGGAAATTCACCCCTCCACTTT,CASSLDSLGNSPLHF
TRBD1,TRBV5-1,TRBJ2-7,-,TGCGCCAGCAGCTTAACCGGGACAGAGTACGAGCAGTACTTC,CASSLTGTEYEQYF
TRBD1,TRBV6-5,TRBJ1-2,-,TGTGCCAGCAGTTATGGGACAGGCTTCTATGGCTACACCTTC,CASSYGTGFYGYTF
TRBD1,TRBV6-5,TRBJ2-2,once,TGTGCCAGCACTTGGGGACAGGGAACCGGGGAGCTGTTTTTT,CASTWGQGTGELFF
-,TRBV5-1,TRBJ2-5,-,TGCGCCAGCAGCTTGTGGGGGCTCCAAGAGACCCAGTACTTC,CASSLWGLQETQYF
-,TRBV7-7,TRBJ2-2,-,TGTGCTAGCAGCTTGTACAGGGACGGCGGGGAGCTGTTTTTT,CASSLYRDGGELFF
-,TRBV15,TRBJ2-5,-,TGTGCCACCAGCAGCCTAGCTCCTTCCCAAGAGACCCAGTACTTC,CATSSLAPSQETQYF
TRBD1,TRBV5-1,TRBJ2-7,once,TGCGCCAGCAGCTTGGGACCGGACAGGGGGTTAACCTACGAGCAGTACTTC,CASSLGPDRGLTYEQYF
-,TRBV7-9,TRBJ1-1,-,TGTGCCAGCAGCTCAGGTATGGGGAACACTGAAGCTTTCTTT,CASSSGMGNTEAFF
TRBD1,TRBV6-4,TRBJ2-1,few,TGTGCCAGCAGTAACGAGCCCGACAGGGGAGGTGAGCAGTTCTTC,CASSNEPDRGGEQFF
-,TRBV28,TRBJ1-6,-,TGTGCCAGCTACTCCCAGCGTAATTCACCCCTCCACTTT,CASYSQRNSPLHF
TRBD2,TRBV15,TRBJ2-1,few,TGTGCCACCAGCAGAGAGAGGACTAGCGGATCCTACAATGAGCAGTTCTTC,CATSRERTSGSYNEQFF
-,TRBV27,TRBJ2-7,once,TGTGCCAGCAGTTTACAGGGGCGCTACGGGCAGTACTTC,CASSLQGRYGQYF
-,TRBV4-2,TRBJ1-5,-,TGTGCCAGCAGCCAAGCAACCGACAGGAATCAGCCCCAGCATTTT,CASSQATDRNQPQHF
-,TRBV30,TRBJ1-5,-,TGTGCCTGGAGTCACAGGGTGAATCAGCCCCAGCATTTT,CAWSHRVNQPQHF
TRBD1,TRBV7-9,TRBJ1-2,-,TGTGCCAGCAGCTTAGTTCCAGGGGGCAACTATGGCTACACCTTC,CASSLVPGGNYGYTF
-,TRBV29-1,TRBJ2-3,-,TGCAGCGTTGGGCCCTCCGGAGGAGGGACAGATACGCAGTATTTT,CSVGPSGGGTDTQYF
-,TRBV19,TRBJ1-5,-,TGTGCCAGTACCCCTCGGGGATGGGATCAGCCCCAGCATTTT,CASTPRGWDQPQHF
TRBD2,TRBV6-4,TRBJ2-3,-,TGTGCCAGCAGTGATCACGGGGGGGCCTTAGATACGCAGTATTTT,CASSDHGGALDTQYF
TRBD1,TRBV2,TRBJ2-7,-,TGTGCCAGCAGTGAATCGGCCAGGGGGCTGGGGGAGCAGTACTTC,CASSESARGLGEQYF
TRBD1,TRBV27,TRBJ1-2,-,TGTGCCAGCAGTCCGGAGAGACAGGGCTCCTATGGCTACACCTTC,CASSPERQGSYGYTF
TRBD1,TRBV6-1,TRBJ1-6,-,TGTGCCAGCAGTGACGTGACAGGGGGTAATTCACCCCTCCACTTT,CASSDVTGGNSPLHF
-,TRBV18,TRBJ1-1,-,TGTGCCAGCTCACCAAATAATCAGGGGATGAACACTGAAGCTTTCTTT,CASSPNNQGMNTEAFF